This T cell receptor (beta chain) was obtained from a study of human T cells and chemical hapten exposure. Trimming pared 0 bases from V and 1 base from J, leaving 16 bases between. The CDR3 covers 18 residues. The germline gives CDR1 SGHRS, CDR2 YFSETQ. This sample's time point: patch test 2, 6 weeks after DPC sensitization. The treatment here: therapeutic diphenylcyclopropenone sensitization with weekly scalp DPC. Total RNA was isolated from whole blood that had not been fractionated. One entry per CDR3 protein results from TCRdb running MiXCR on the RACE reads. There are just over 350,000 distinct CDR3 sequences in the sample; around 6% occur only once, and more than 5.5% lies in the top ten. This clonotype was counted between two and nine times.

The material was whole blood, obtained in connection with sensitization to the hapten diphenylcyclopropenone (DPC). This clonotype was sampled from a woman between 18 and 30 years old with alopecia areata. Some clones in this sample may be carry-over from other donors' samples. This sequence joins TRBV5-1 and TRBJ2-2; possibly TRBD1 or TRBD2 for D (5 bases each). The CDR3 here is CASSLGPGLYLNTGELFF. CDR3 nucleotides: TGCGCCAGCAGCTTGGGTCCGGGGCTATACCTGAACACCGGGGAGCTGTTTTTT.